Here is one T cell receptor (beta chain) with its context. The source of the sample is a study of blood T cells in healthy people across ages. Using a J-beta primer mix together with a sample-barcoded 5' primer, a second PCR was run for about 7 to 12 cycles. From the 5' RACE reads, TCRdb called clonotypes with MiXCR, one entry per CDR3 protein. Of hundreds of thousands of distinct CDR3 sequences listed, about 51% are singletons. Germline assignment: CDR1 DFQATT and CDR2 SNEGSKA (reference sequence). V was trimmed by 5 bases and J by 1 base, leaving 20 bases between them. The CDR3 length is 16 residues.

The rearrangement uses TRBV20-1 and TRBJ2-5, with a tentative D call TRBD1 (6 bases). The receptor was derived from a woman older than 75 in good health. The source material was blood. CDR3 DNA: TGCAGTGCTGGTGTGTTGGGACATGGCCTCCAAGAGACCCAGTACTTC. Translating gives CSAGVLGHGLQETQYF.